This T cell receptor beta chain was sequenced for a study of blood T cell repertoires in COVID-19. Profiled with immunoSEQ multiplex PCR; TCRdb holds only in-frame clones, not every one. The data contain 40,000 to 45,000 clones, roughly three quarters of them singletons. This clone was observed a few times. Germline loops: CDR1 SQVTM, CDR2 ANQGSEA. This CDR3 is built from 14 residues. J gave up 5 bases and V 7 bases, and 12 bases lay outside the gene matches. Source material: peripheral blood. The receptor's source is an elderly woman with acute or convalescent COVID-19. The chain links TRBV29-1 to TRBJ2-3; 7 bases map to TRBD2. CDR3 nucleotides: TGCAGCGCAGCTAGCGGCCTTTGGGAAGATACGCAGTATTTT. Protein product: CSAASGLWEDTQYF.